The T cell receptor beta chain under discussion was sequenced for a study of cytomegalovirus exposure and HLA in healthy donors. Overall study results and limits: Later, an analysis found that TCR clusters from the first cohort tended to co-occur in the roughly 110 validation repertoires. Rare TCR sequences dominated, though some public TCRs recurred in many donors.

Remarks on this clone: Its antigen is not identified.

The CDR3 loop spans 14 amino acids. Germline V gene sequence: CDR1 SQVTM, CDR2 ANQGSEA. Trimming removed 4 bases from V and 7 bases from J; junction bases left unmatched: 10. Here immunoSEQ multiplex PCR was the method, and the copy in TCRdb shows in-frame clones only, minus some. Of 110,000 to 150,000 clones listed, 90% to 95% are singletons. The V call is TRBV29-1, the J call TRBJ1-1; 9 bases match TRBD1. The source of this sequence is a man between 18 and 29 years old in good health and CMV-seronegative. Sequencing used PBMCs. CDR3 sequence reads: CSVGPIGQGNEAFF. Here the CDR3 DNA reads TGCAGCGTTGGGCCGATCGGACAGGGGAATGAAGCTTTCTTT.